A selection of T cell receptor beta chains follows, all from one sample in a study of graft-versus-host responses after intestinal transplantation. No antigen is known for these receptors. The assay was immunoSEQ multiplex PCR, and TCRdb's table has in-frame clones only and misses some. The top ten hold over 0.6% of the sample, which has around 110,000 clones, roughly 90% seen once. Material: unstimulated CD4+ T cells sorted from spleen or lymph node cells, obtained before transplant. These receptors were taken from a human donor who was the organ donor for an intestinal transplant. The CDR3 runs from the conserved cysteine through the conserved F or W. The D gene is left open where the match is weak. Only part of the rows carry a size: once, few, many, or a class if the clone is expanded.

.	.	TRBJ1-1	TRBV5-4	TGTGCCAGCAGCTTGGAGAGGGCGAACACTGAAGCTTTCTTT	CASSLERANTEAFF
.	.	TRBJ2-1	TRBV7-6	TGTGCCAGCAGCCCGCGCCCTGGGAATGAGCAGTTCTTC	CASSPRPGNEQFF
.	few	TRBJ1-3	TRBV5-1	TGCGCCAGCAGCCTATGGGGGGGTAGTGGAAACACCATATATTTT	CASSLWGGSGNTIYF
.	.	TRBJ1-5	TRBV6-1	TGTGCCAGCAGTGAAGCCTCAGTCGGACGGGTCCGGAATCAGCCCCAGCATTTT	CASSEASVGRVRNQPQHF
.	.	TRBJ2-7	TRBV7-2	TGTGCCAGCAGCTGGGACTTCAACTCCTACGAGCAGTACTTC	CASSWDFNSYEQYF
.	.	TRBJ2-3	TRBV5-1	TGCGCCAGCAGCATTTCCATAGGAGTCGCAGATACGCAGTATTTT	CASSISIGVADTQYF
.	.	TRBJ1-1	TRBV28	TGTGCCAGCAGCCCTCCTGGACGGTTGAACACTGGAGCTTTCTTT	CASSPPGRLNTGAFF
TRBD1	.	TRBJ1-5	TRBV6-1	TGTGCCAGCAGGGGACAGGGCAATCAGCCCCAGCATTTT	CASRGQGNQPQHF
.	.	TRBJ1-5	TRBV19	TGTGCCAGTAAACAGGGCAATCAGCCCCAGCATTTT	CASKQGNQPQHF
.	once	TRBJ2-5	TRBV10-3	TGTGCCATCAGTGAGTCGGGGGTAGTCCAAGAGACCCAGTACTTC	CAISESGVVQETQYF
.	once	TRBJ2-5	TRBV21-1	TGTGCCAGCAGCAAATGGGGGGAGACCCAGTACTTC	CASSKWGETQYF
.	.	TRBJ1-3	TRBV7-2	TGTGCCAGCAGCTTAGCGCGACGGACCTCTGGAAACACCATATATTTT	CASSLARRTSGNTIYF
.	once	TRBJ1-5	TRBV19	TGTGCCAGTAGTAGCGAGGGACACAAGAATAGCAATCAGCCCCAGCATTTT	CASSSEGHKNSNQPQHF
.	.	TRBJ2-1	TRBV6-6	TGTGCCAGCAGTTTGCAATACTCCTACAATGAGCAGTTCTTC	CASSLQYSYNEQFF
TRBD1	.	TRBJ2-7	TRBV6-5	TGTGCCAGCAGAGTACAGGGGCTTTCCTACGAGCAGTACTTC	CASRVQGLSYEQYF
.	.	TRBJ2-1	TRBV6-4	TGTGCCAGCAGTGTTGCCGGTAATGAGCAGTTCTTC	CASSVAGNEQFF
.	.	TRBJ1-2	TRBV27	TGTGCCAGCGCTGGGGGCGGTGGCTACACCTTC	CASAGGGGYTF
.	.	TRBJ1-5	TRBV15	TGTGCCACCAGCAGAGATCTAGGCCAGCCCCAGCATTTT	CATSRDLGQPQHF
.	.	TRBJ2-7	TRBV4-1	TGCGCCAGCAGCCAAGATTCCAGGGGGGCCTACGAGCAGTACTTC	CASSQDSRGAYEQYF
TRBD2	.	TRBJ2-4	TRBV7-4	TGTGCCAGCAGCTTTCTAGCGGGGGGCCCCGAGGGGGACATTCAGTACTTC	CASSFLAGGPEGDIQYF
TRBD2	.	TRBJ2-7	TRBV10-1	TGCGCCGGGTCAGCGGGAGGGCCGGTCGAGCAGTACTTC	CAGSAGGPVEQYF
TRBD2	.	TRBJ2-3	TRBV6-6	TGTGCCAGCAGTCGCGGGGGGACGTCCCCAGATACGCAGTATTTT	CASSRGGTSPDTQYF
.	.	TRBJ1-1	TRBV18	TGTGCCAGCTCACCACCGAACCGGGATGTGAGTACTGAAGCTTTCTTT	CASSPPNRDVSTEAFF
TRBD1	.	TRBJ2-7	TRBV9	TGTGCCAGCAGCGTAGGGGACAGGGACGTCTACGAGCAGTACTTC	CASSVGDRDVYEQYF
.	.	TRBJ2-7	TRBV5-1	TGCGCCACCCGGAGTGGGCCCAGCTCCTACGAGCAGTACTTC	CATRSGPSSYEQYF
.	.	TRBJ1-3	TRBV5-1	TGCGCCAGCAGCTTTCGGGGGGACTCTGGAAACACCATATATTTT	CASSFRGDSGNTIYF
.	.	TRBJ1-1	TRBV6-5	TGTGCCAGCTCCCGACAGAACACTGAAGCTTTCTTT	CASSRQNTEAFF
TRBD1	.	TRBJ2-1	TRBV19	TGTGCCAGTAGTAGCTGGGACAGGGCCTACAATGAGCAGTTCTTC	CASSSWDRAYNEQFF
TRBD2	.	TRBJ2-1	TRBV9	TGTGCCAGCAGTTTAGCGGGAGGAGAGAATGAGCAGTTCTTC	CASSLAGGENEQFF
TRBD1	.	TRBJ2-1	TRBV6-5	TGTGCCAGCAGTATGGACAGGGTAGACAATGAGCAGTTCTTC	CASSMDRVDNEQFF
.	few	TRBJ2-7	TRBV10-3	TGTGCCATCAGTGAAATCAGGGCCGAGCAGTACTTC	CAISEIRAEQYF
.	.	TRBJ2-1	TRBV2	TGTGCCAGCAGTGCATGGGGGGGTCAAGGACAGGGCCATGAGCAGTTCTTC	CASSAWGGQGQGHEQFF
.	.	TRBJ2-1	TRBV7-8	TGTGCCAGCAGCTTAGCCTTATACTCTGATGAGCAGTTCTTC	CASSLALYSDEQFF
.	.	TRBJ2-7	TRBV11-2	TGTGCCAGCAGCTTAAGGGCCTCTGGGGAAACTCAGCAGTACTTC	CASSLRASGETQQYF
.	.	TRBJ2-7	TRBV2	TGTGCCAGCAGTGTTAATCCAGGGGAAACTTACGAGCAGTACTTC	CASSVNPGETYEQYF
TRBD1	.	TRBJ2-7	TRBV5-1	TGCGCCAGCAGCCGAGCTGGGACAGGGACCTACGAGCAGTACTTC	CASSRAGTGTYEQYF
TRBD1	.	TRBJ1-2	TRBV6-5	TGTGCCAGCAGAACAGGACAGGGGCCTGGCTACACCTTC	CASRTGQGPGYTF
.	.	TRBJ2-5	TRBV5-1	TGCGCCAGCAGCTTGGGGGGGATTGCCATAGAGACCCAGTACTTC	CASSLGGIAIETQYF
.	few	TRBJ2-6	TRBV29-1	TGCAGCGCCTCAGGGGAGGCCGGGGCCAACGTCCTGACTTTC	CSASGEAGANVLTF
.	.	TRBJ1-1	TRBV7-9	TGTGCCAGCAGCTTAGTGCAGAACACTGAAGCTTTCTTT	CASSLVQNTEAFF
.	.	TRBJ1-4	TRBV7-9	TGTGCCAGCAGCCTCCCAAGGAGTCCTAATGAAAAACTGTTTTTT	CASSLPRSPNEKLFF
.	.	TRBJ1-4	TRBV6-1	TGTGCCAGCGGATCGGGCCACACCAAGGCTGAAAAACTGTTTTTT	CASGSGHTKAEKLFF
TRBD1	once	TRBJ1-1	TRBV7-8	TGTGCCAGCAGCACCGAGACAGGGGGAGTCACTGAAGCTTTCTTT	CASSTETGGVTEAFF
.	once	TRBJ2-1	TRBV5-1	TGCGCCAGCAGCTTGACGCCCTGGGATGAGCAGTTCTTC	CASSLTPWDEQFF
TRBD1	.	TRBJ2-7	TRBV6-1	TGTGCCAGCAGTGCCGGGACAGGGAACTACGAGCAGTACTTC	CASSAGTGNYEQYF
TRBD1	few	TRBJ2-5	TRBV30	TGTGCCTGGAGTACCCGGACAGGGTGGGGTCGAGAGACCCAGTACTTC	CAWSTRTGWGRETQYF
.	.	TRBJ2-2	TRBV5-1	TGCGCCAGCAGCTTCCGCGGTCCGAAAAACACCGGGGAGCTGTTTTTT	CASSFRGPKNTGELFF
TRBD2	.	TRBJ2-1	TRBV6-5	TGTGCCAGCAGTTATTGGCGGGGGGGCAATGAGCAGTTCTTC	CASSYWRGGNEQFF
.	.	TRBJ1-6	TRBV21-1	TGTGCCAGCAGCTCACAATCACTTAAGTATAATTCACCCCTCCACTTT	CASSSQSLKYNSPLHF
.	.	TRBJ2-7	TRBV5-1	TGCGCCAGCAGCTTGGAGCGGAACAGTCGCCACGAGCAGTACTTC	CASSLERNSRHEQYF
TRBD2	.	TRBJ2-2	TRBV10-2	TGCGCCAGCGGCCCCTTAGCGGGAGGAATCGGGGAGCTGTTTTTT	CASGPLAGGIGELFF
TRBD1	.	TRBJ2-2	TRBV18	TGTGCCAGCTCAACTGACAGGGGTCTTCGGTGGGGCACCGGGGAGCTGTTTTTT	CASSTDRGLRWGTGELFF
TRBD1	.	TRBJ1-1	TRBV9	TGTGCCAGCAGCCCCCGACAGGGGAGAACTGAAGCTTTCTTT	CASSPRQGRTEAFF